This record concerns one T cell receptor (beta chain) sequence. The data stem from a study of cytomegalovirus exposure and HLA in healthy donors. The primer mix had 60 Vbeta and 13 Jbeta primers. Sequencing used immunoSEQ multiplex PCR; TCRdb keeps in-frame clones, though not all of them. The data contain 85,000 to 120,000 clones, roughly four fifths of them singletons. CDR3 length: 16 amino acids. Unmatched junction bases numbered 9, after V lost 4 bases and J lost 5 bases. Per the germline V gene, CDR1 is SGHDN and CDR2 is FVKESK. The sample comprised PBMCs. The receptor was isolated from a man between 45 and 60 years old in good health and CMV-seronegative. This chain links TRBV14 with TRBJ2-3, with 10 bases that match TRBD2. This CDR3 reads CASSRTSGGALDTQYF. The CDR3 DNA reads as TGTGCCAGCAGCCGAACCAGCGGGGGGGCTTTAGATACGCAGTATTTT.